This TCR beta chain was captured in a study of T cell clones after liver transplantation. In the study overall: Tolerant meant at least one year fully off immunosuppression without liver enzymes above twice normal. Regarding the study as a whole: Migration into the graft, not deletion, may explain lost graft donor-reactive T cells. Donor-reactive sequences fell more than third party-reactive ones, suggesting partial deletion. In a couple of subjects, few donor cells limited the measurable donor-reactive repertoire.

Germline V gene sequence: CDR1 SGHTA, CDR2 FQGNSA. V dropped 0 bases and J dropped 11 bases, with 11 bases sitting between them. The CDR3 has 13 amino acids. Concerning this clone: The antigen is undetermined.

TCRdb's table, derived via immunoSEQ multiplex PCR, lists solely in-frame clones and lacks some. The profile shows some 110,000 clones, 90% of them singletons. The receptor was isolated from a human patient who received a liver transplant. The graft donor may be the source of some T cells. This chain connects TRBV7-2 to TRBJ2-1; D call uncertain. The sequenced sample was CD4+ T cells from blood, obtained 12 months after liver transplant. The CDR3 loop reads CASSLAPPRKQFF. The CDR3 DNA reads as TGTGCCAGCAGCTTAGCCCCCCCCCGTAAGCAGTTCTTC.